This T cell receptor (beta chain) was retrieved from a study of early stage breast cancer tumors. Study-level results: Blood repertoires resembled normal breast more than tumor.

Turning to this clone: Its antigen remains unknown.

Each sample had two DNA replicates, 0.5 to 0.65 ug blood or about 1.5 ug tissue. The protocol was immunoSEQ multiplex PCR, while the TCRdb copy is restricted to in-frame clones and leaves out a portion. The sample yields over 1,200 clones, about 80% seen once. CDR1 is MNHNS and CDR2 is SASEGT in the germline V gene. CDR3 length equals 13 residues. V lost 7 bases and J 2 bases, leaving 10 bases between the germline ends. Often about 90-300 mg of normal breast tissue was needed for DNA. The V gene is TRBV6-1, the J gene TRBJ2-3; tentatively, D is TRBD2 (5 bases). The receptor's source is a person between 50 and 60 years old with breast cancer. Sequenced material: normal breast tissue next to the tumor. The CDR3 sequence is CASMTISTDTQYF. The DNA of the CDR3 is TGTGCCAGCATGACTATCTCCACAGATACGCAGTATTTT.